Given below is one T cell receptor (beta chain) in context. Antigen unknown. These data belong to a study of cytomegalovirus exposure and HLA in healthy donors. Study-level points and caveats: Later analysis revealed greater clonal expansion in HLA-associated TCR beta chains than in equally common others.

PCR employed 60 Vbeta and 13 Jbeta primers. Repertoires were generated with immunoSEQ multiplex PCR, while TCRdb's copy carries only in-frame clones and drops some. The sample holds approximately 100,000 clones. The origin of this receptor is a man in his forties or fifties in good health and CMV-seronegative. Sequenced input: PBMCs.

In DNA, the CDR3 is TGCGCCAGCTTCCTCCCGGGAGGCGAGCAGTACTTC. This codes for CASFLPGGEQYF. The genes are TRBV5-1 and TRBJ2-5, with TRBD2 matching 7 bases. The better agreement between TRBJ2-7 and the DNA end casts doubt on the J call. The germline V gene has CDR1 SGHRS and CDR2 YFSETQ. The CDR3 extends over 12 amino acids.